Below, one T cell receptor (beta chain) is given with its context. The CDR3 consists of 15 residues. With 3 bases removed from V and 4 bases from J, the gap between germline ends came to 12 bases. Germline CDR1 reads SGHAT; CDR2 reads FQDESV (reference sequence). Profiled with immunoSEQ multiplex PCR; TCRdb holds only in-frame clones, not every one. The sample shows around 25,000 clones, about 72% of them seen only once. This record comes from a study of PD-1 blockade in classical Hodgkin lymphoma. As for time point: cycle 4 day 1 (C4D1), after five to seven weeks of nivolumab. After autologous stem cell transplantation all patients relapsed, and prior brentuximab vedotin exposure differed between cohorts.

The source is a human donor with classical Hodgkin lymphoma. Source: peripheral blood mononuclear cells (PBMCs), taken before the fourth cycle of nivolumab. V usage is TRBV11-1 and J usage is TRBJ2-2; D is possibly TRBD1 (5 bases). The CDR3 here is CASSLRQPVTGELFF. The DNA for the CDR3 is TGTGCCAGCAGCTTGAGACAGCCCGTCACCGGGGAGCTGTTTTTT.